One and the same sample provided the 27 T cell receptor beta chains below, sequenced in a study of Ad26.COV2.S vaccination and SARS-CoV-2 variants. Treatment in this sample: roughly 18 received Ad26.COV2.S at low or high dose, single or two shots; 5 received placebo; per-sample allocation not given. Sampling occurred on day 63 after the first vaccine or placebo injection. The table came from immunoSEQ multiplex PCR; TCRdb's copy has only in-frame clones and leaves some out. Among 350,000 to 600,000 clones, approximately 90% were seen once, and the ten largest hold over 1.5%. This material consisted of peripheral blood, taken in a trial of Ad26.COV2.S vaccine versus placebo. All receptors derive from a person aged 18-60 years who received the Ad26.COV2.S COVID-19 vaccine or a placebo.

This chain links TRBV28 with TRBJ2-7; 11 bases match TRBD2. Looked up from germline, CDR1 is MDHEN and CDR2 is SYDVKM. The CDR3 extends over 17 amino acids. The trim removed 7 bases at V and 2 bases at J, leaving 13 bases unmatched. The CDR3: CASKLGTSGLKTYEQYF. CDR3 sequence (DNA): TGTGCCAGCAAACTCGGGACTAGCGGATTAAAGACCTACGAGCAGTACTTC.

The V and J genes are TRBV7-9 and TRBJ1-4; maybe TRBD1 (5 bases). Germline V CDR1 and CDR2: SEHNR, FQNEAQ (reference sequence). V was pared by 3 bases and J by 4 bases, with 15 bases between. The CDR3 runs 16 residues. The CDR3 DNA sequence: TGTGCCAGCAGCTTTGGCAGGGTAGAGCTTAATGAAAAACTGTTTTTT. It is translated as CASSFGRVELNEKLFF.

The J gene is TRBJ1-1, the V gene TRBV7-3; 8 positions match TRBD1. V shed 5 bases, J shed 6 bases, and the junction held 5 bases outside the gene matches. The CDR3 loop spans 13 amino acids. Germline assignment: CDR1 SGHTA and CDR2 FQGTGA. DNA for the CDR3: TGTGCCAGCAGCCCGCGACAGGGGTCTGAAGCTTTCTTT. This codes for CASSPRQGSEAFF. The full variable domain, its missing parts supplied by reference TRBV7-3 and TRBJ1-1, is GAGVSQTPSNKVTEKGKYVELRCDPISGHTALYWYRQSLGQGPEFLIYFQGTGAADDSGLPNDRFFAVRPEGSVSTLKIQRTERGDSAVYLCASSPRQGSEAFFGQGTRLTVV.

J is TRBJ2-3 and V is TRBV7-9, with a weak D call TRBD2 (5 bases). Trimming pared 2 bases from V and 5 bases from J, leaving 20 bases between. Looked up from germline, CDR1 is SEHNR and CDR2 is FQNEAQ (reference sequence). This CDR3 is 17 amino acids long. The CDR3 loop is CASSLFVTSGEGDTQYF. The CDR3 DNA sequence: TGTGCCAGCAGCTTATTTGTTACGAGCGGAGAGGGAGATACGCAGTATTTT.

This clone was found a few times. The rearrangement joins TRBV2 to TRBJ1-5; 7 nucleotides align to TRBD1. CDR1 and CDR2 (germline): SNHLY, FYNNEI. With 4 bases clipped from V and 7 bases from J, the junction kept 10 bases outside the gene matches. CDR3 size: 15 residues. CDR3: CASSGKQGVGQPQHF. The CDR3 DNA reads TGTGCCAGCAGTGGAAAGCAGGGGGTGGGACAGCCCCAGCATTTT.

The chain couples TRBV15 to TRBJ1-2; TRBD1 aligns across 8 bases. J lost 4 bases, V lost 5 bases, and 6 bases had no gene match. From germline, CDR1 is LNHNV and CDR2 YYDKDF (reference sequence). The CDR3 has 14 residues. For the CDR3, the DNA is TGTGCCACCAGCGGTACAGGGGGTTTCTATGGCTACACCTTC. As protein: CATSGTGGFYGYTF.

V gene TRBV29-1 combines with J gene TRBJ1-2; no clear D. Germline loops: CDR1 SQVTM, CDR2 ANQGSEA. The CDR3 has 12 residues. CDR3 bases: TGCAGTGTCCTTCCGGGCGGCTATGGCTACACCTTC. Translating gives CSVLPGGYGYTF.

The V call is TRBV9, the J call TRBJ2-2, with D maybe TRBD2 (6 bases). With 4 bases removed from V and 5 bases from J, the gap between germline ends came to 15 bases. From germline, CDR1 is SGDLS and CDR2 YYNGEE. The length of the CDR3 is 15 residues. As DNA, the CDR3 is TGTGCCAGCAGCCCCTGGCGGGGAGGTACCGGGGAGCTGTTTTTT. Residues: CASSPWRGGTGELFF. The complete variable domain, with remaining parts taken from reference TRBV9 and TRBJ2-2, reads DSGVTQTPKHLITATGQRVTLRCSPRSGDLSVYWYQQSLDQGLQFLIQYYNGEERAKGNILERFSAQQFPDLHSELNLSSLELGDSALYFCASSPWRGGTGELFFGEGSRLTVL.

The CDR3 nucleotides read TGTGCCAGCTCACCGGAACTAGCGGGAGTTACAGATACGCAGTATTTT. Encoded protein: CASSPELAGVTDTQYF. This chain connects TRBV18 to TRBJ2-3; 11 nucleotides align to TRBD2. The CDR3 has 16 residues. Trimming at V came to 3 bases and at J to 3 bases, leaving 5 bases not matched to a gene. The V gene's germline CDR1 is KGHSH and CDR2 LQKENI. The full variable domain, its missing parts supplied by reference TRBV18 and TRBJ2-3, is NAGVMQNPRHLVRRRGQEARLRCSPMKGHSHVYWYRQLPEEGLKFMVYLQKENIIDESGMPKERFSAEFPKEGPSILRIQQVVRGDSAAYFCASSPELAGVTDTQYFGPGTRLTVL.

The chain employs TRBV6-5 and TRBJ1-6, with D perhaps matching TRBD1 (5 bases). The CDR3 is made up of 15 amino acids. The germline V gene has CDR1 MNHEY and CDR2 SVGAGI. V was clipped by 4 bases and J by 7 bases, with 14 bases between them. The CDR3 DNA is TGTGCCAGCAGTTCCCGGGGGGGGAGAAATTCACCCCTCCACTTT. Translated: CASSSRGGRNSPLHF.

This chain uses TRBV7-8 with TRBJ1-2; the D is unclear. The V end lost 0 bases, the J end lost 6 bases, and 14 bases lay between the germline ends. The CDR3 runs 15 residues. Looked up from germline, CDR1 is SGHVS and CDR2 is FQNEAQ. The CDR3 sequence: CASSLAGDPRHGYTF. Written as DNA, the CDR3 is TGTGCCAGCAGCTTAGCAGGCGATCCTCGGCATGGCTACACCTTC.

The chain recombines TRBV6-5 with TRBJ2-1, with 10 bases aligning to TRBD2. V shed 4 bases and J 4 bases; nucleotides not matched to a gene: 7. Germline CDR1 reads MNHEY; CDR2 reads SVGAGI. The CDR3 consists of 16 residues. This CDR3 is CASSWNLAGAYNEQFF. In DNA form, the CDR3 reads TGTGCCAGCAGTTGGAACCTAGCGGGAGCGTACAATGAGCAGTTCTTC.

In this sample, this clone turned up once. The chain links TRBV30 to TRBJ2-7; 10 nucleotides align to TRBD2. J gave up 4 bases and V 7 bases, and 7 bases lay outside the gene matches. The CDR3 totals 13 residues. Looked up from germline, CDR1 is GTSNPN and CDR2 is SVGIG (reference sequence). This CDR3 is CAYKRGGLYEQYF. DNA for the CDR3: TGTGCCTACAAGCGGGGGGGCCTTTACGAGCAGTACTTC.

The J gene is TRBJ1-5, the V gene TRBV3-1 (or the pseudogene TRBV3-2), with a possible D match to TRBD1 (5 bases). Trimming cost V 8 bases and J 6 bases, with 20 bases left between them. Germline-derived CDR1 and CDR2 are LGHDT and YNNKEL (reference sequence). CDR3 length: 15 amino acids. DNA for the CDR3: TGTGCCAGCCCGAACGATGGGGGTGTGAGTCAGCCCCAGCATTTT. It specifies CASPNDGGVSQPQHF.

The chain recombines TRBV25-1 with TRBJ1-3, with D tentatively TRBD1 (5 bases). This CDR3 is 16 amino acids long. Germline CDR1 reads MGHDK; CDR2 reads SYGVNS. Deletions cut 4 bases from V and 1 base from J, with 14 bases between. This chain's CDR3 is CASSGHGGGSGNTIYF. The CDR3 DNA follows: TGTGCCAGCAGTGGCCATGGGGGGGGTTCTGGAAACACCATATATTTT.

The chain employs TRBV30 and TRBJ1-3, with 9 bases aligning to TRBD1. Germline V gene lookup returns CDR1 GTSNPN and CDR2 SVGIG (reference sequence). J was trimmed by 6 bases and V by 0 bases; bases with no gene match: 6. The CDR3 has 15 amino acids. This CDR3 is CAWSVQQGAQNTIYF. DNA of the CDR3: TGTGCCTGGAGTGTACAACAGGGGGCACAAAACACCATATATTTT. Looking up the rest from reference TRBV30 and TRBJ1-3 gives the full variable domain: SQTIHQWPATLVQPVGSPLSLECTVEGTSNPNLYWYRQAAGRGLQLLFYSVGIGQISSEVPQNLSASRPQDRQFILSSKKLLLSDSGFYLCAWSVQQGAQNTIYFGEGSWLTVV.

The chain joins TRBV18 to TRBJ1-5; 7 bases are shared with TRBD1. The CDR3 covers 15 residues. The J segment lost 7 bases and the V segment lost 1 base, leaving 7 bases of the junction unmatched. Germline CDR1 KGHSH, CDR2 LQKENI. The CDR3 reads CASSPLEGAGQPQHF. CDR3 coding DNA: TGTGCCAGCTCACCACTGGAGGGGGCGGGCCAGCCCCAGCATTTT.

The J gene is TRBJ2-2, the V gene TRBV3-1 (or the pseudogene TRBV3-2); the D is unclear. CDR3 length: 14 amino acids. The germline gives CDR1 LGHDT, CDR2 YNNKEL (reference sequence). Trimming cost V 1 base and J 4 bases, with 7 bases left between them. In nucleotides, the CDR3 is TGTGCCAGCAGCCAAGGTCTTTCCACCGGGGAGCTGTTTTTT. Protein product: CASSQGLSTGELFF.

The J gene is TRBJ2-1, the V gene TRBV7-9; 8 bases align to TRBD2. The CDR3 is 17 residues long. CDR1 is SEHNR, CDR2 FQNEAQ, per germline (reference sequence). The V segment lost 3 bases and the J segment 5 bases; nucleotides outside the gene matches: 12. Here the CDR3 reads CASSLGRIAGSNNEQFF. CDR3 DNA sequence: TGTGCCAGCAGCTTGGGGAGAATAGCGGGGTCCAACAATGAGCAGTTCTTC. Using reference TRBV7-9 and TRBJ2-1 for the parts outside the CDR3, the full variable domain is DTGVSQNPRHKITKRGQNVTFRCDPISEHNRLYWYRQTLGQGPEFLTYFQNEAQLEKSRLLSDRFSAERPKGSFSTLEIQRTEQGDSAMYLCASSLGRIAGSNNEQFFGPGTRLTVL.

The J gene is TRBJ2-1, the V gene TRBV28; D is uncertain. Germline-derived CDR1 and CDR2 are MDHEN and SYDVKM. This CDR3 comprises 15 residues. Deletions cut 5 bases from V and 0 bases from J, with 11 bases between. Here the CDR3 reads CASSPYQSSYNEQFF. The CDR3, as DNA: TGTGCCAGCAGTCCCTACCAGAGCTCCTACAATGAGCAGTTCTTC.

CDR3 DNA sequence: TGTGCCAGCAGCTTAGCGGGGGGGTTCGGGGAAAAACTGTTTTTT. It yields the protein CASSLAGGFGEKLFF. The V gene is TRBV7-8, the J gene TRBJ1-4; tentative D call: TRBD1 (5 bases). Trimming pared 0 bases from V and 8 bases from J, leaving 13 bases between. Per germline, CDR1 SGHVS and CDR2 FQNEAQ. This CDR3 spans 15 amino acids.

This chain connects TRBV28 to TRBJ1-5; D ambiguous. Trimming took off 5 bases at V and 1 base at J, with 12 bases between the two ends. Germline CDR1 MDHEN, CDR2 SYDVKM. The CDR3 is 15 residues long. For the CDR3, the DNA is TGTGCCAGCAGTCCACGAGGGCTAAGCAATCAGCCCCAGCATTTT. The encoded protein is CASSPRGLSNQPQHF.

This rearrangement joins TRBV11-2 to TRBJ2-1; TRBD1 is a possible D gene (6 bases). The CDR3 is 14 amino acids. The germline CDR1 and CDR2 sequences are SGHAT and FQNNGV. Trimming took 5 bases from V and 0 from J, leaving 8 bases between them. The CDR3, as DNA: TGTGCCAGCAGCCAGGACAGCTCCTACAATGAGCAGTTCTTC. Protein sequence: CASSQDSSYNEQFF. The full variable domain, in which reference TRBV11-2 and TRBJ2-1 provide the parts outside the CDR3, is EAGVAQSPRYKIIEKRQSVAFWCNPISGHATLYWYQQILGQGPKLLIQFQNNGVVDDSQLPKDRFSAERLKGVDSTLKIQPAKLEDSAVYLCASSQDSSYNEQFFGPGTRLTVL.

The chain is built from TRBV7-2 and TRBJ2-3, with 9 bases fitting TRBD1. V dropped 4 bases and J dropped 0; count of bases not matched to a gene: 5. The CDR3 covers 16 residues. Germline lookup yields CDR1 SGHTA and CDR2 FQGNSA. The CDR3 protein is CASSWDRVPSTDTQYF. The DNA of the CDR3 is TGTGCCAGCAGCTGGGACAGGGTCCCTAGCACAGATACGCAGTATTTT.

The V gene is TRBV28, the J gene TRBJ1-1; maybe TRBD1 (6 bases). The CDR3 length is 11 residues. Trimming removed 8 bases from V and 3 bases from J, with 7 bases in between. The germline V gene encodes CDR1 MDHEN and CDR2 SYDVKM. The DNA of the CDR3 is TGTGCCAGCGGGGGGCACACTGAAGCTTTCTTT. Encoded protein: CASGGHTEAFF.

This chain joins TRBV28 and TRBJ2-7, with TRBD1 matching over 9 bases. V trimming: 5 bases; J trimming: 2 bases; junction bases outside the gene matches: 4. The germline V gene encodes CDR1 MDHEN and CDR2 SYDVKM. CDR3 length: 14 residues. The CDR3 DNA sequence: TGTGCCAGCAGTGGGACAGGGTGGCCCTACGAGCAGTACTTC. It is translated as CASSGTGWPYEQYF.

The chain combines TRBV6-6 with TRBJ1-6, with D possibly TRBD1 on 5 matching bases. V was pared by 6 bases and J by 0 bases, with 15 bases between. Germline CDR1 MNHNY, CDR2 SVGAGI (reference sequence). CDR3 length: 17 amino acids. The CDR3 DNA reads as TGTGCCAGCAGCCGAGACCGCGGGGGCTCCTATAATTCACCCCTCCACTTT. Amino acid sequence: CASSRDRGGSYNSPLHF.